This TCR beta chain appears in the sequencing data of a study of CD8 T cells in ankylosing spondylitis. Whole-study results and caveats: Characteristic of ankylosing spondylitis blood, it appeared, was a TCR beta motif comprising roughly eight highly homologous variants.

In this sample, this clonotype turned up a few times. Its cognate antigen is unknown. TCRdb re-called the 5' RACE reads through MiXCR, storing one row per CDR3 protein. The data show more than 500,000 distinct CDR3 sequences, 5.3% seen once. The receptor was derived from a male donor with ankylosing spondylitis. Sequencing was performed on blood, either unsorted or a sorted T cell fraction (not recorded which).

The CDR3 DNA reads as TGCGCCAGCAGCTTGGTAGGGGCGGGCCGATACAATGAGCAGTTCTTC. It yields the protein CASSLVGAGRYNEQFF. This chain uses TRBV5-1 with TRBJ2-1, with D perhaps being TRBD1 or TRBD2 (5 bases each). V lost 0 bases, J lost 4 bases, and 14 bases lay in between. The CDR3 totals 16 residues. CDR1 and CDR2 (germline): SGHRS, YFSETQ.